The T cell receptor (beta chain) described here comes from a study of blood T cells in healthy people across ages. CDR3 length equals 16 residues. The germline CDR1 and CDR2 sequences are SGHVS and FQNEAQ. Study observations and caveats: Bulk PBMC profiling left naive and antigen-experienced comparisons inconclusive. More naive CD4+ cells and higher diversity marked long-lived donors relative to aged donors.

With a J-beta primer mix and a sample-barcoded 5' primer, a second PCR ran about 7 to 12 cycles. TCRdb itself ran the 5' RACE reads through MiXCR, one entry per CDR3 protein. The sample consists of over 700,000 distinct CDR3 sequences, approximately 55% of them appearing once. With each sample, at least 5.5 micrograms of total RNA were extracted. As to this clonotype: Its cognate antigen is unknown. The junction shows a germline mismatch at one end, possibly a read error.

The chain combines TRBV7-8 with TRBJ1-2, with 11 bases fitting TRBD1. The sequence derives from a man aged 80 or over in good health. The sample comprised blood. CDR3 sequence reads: CAGSYPVGQGAGGYTF. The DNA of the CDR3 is TGTGCCGGCAGCTATCCCGTAGGACAGGGGGCCGGTGGCTACACCTTC.